This entry lists 23 T cell receptor beta chains sequenced from one sample in a study of a mutant IDH1 vaccine in newly diagnosed glioma. TCRdb keeps only in-frame clones here, not all; method: immunoSEQ multiplex PCR. The data show around 40,000 clones, approximately 92% seen once. Their cognate antigens are unknown. Time point described: week 35, safety follow-up. A 20-mer mutant IDH1 peptide at 300 ug was injected subcutaneously with topical imiquimod. Sequenced here: PBMCs, sampled from a glioma patient whose treatment included an IDH1 peptide vaccine. The source is a man aged 35 to 55 with glioma.

This clone has just one count. The V gene is TRBV15, the J gene TRBJ2-7; D is undetermined. This CDR3 has 13 residues. Germline-derived CDR1 and CDR2 are LNHNV and YYDKDF (reference sequence). Deletions cut 4 bases from V and 0 bases from J, with 7 bases between. For the CDR3, the DNA is TGTGCCACCAGCAAATATAGCTCCTACGAGCAGTACGTC. This gives the protein CATSKYSSYEQYV.

The CDR3 DNA sequence: TGTGCCAGCATGGGCGGGAGGGCGGTTGCGCAGTATTTT. Protein: CASMGGRAVAQYF. The V call is TRBV27, the J call TRBJ2-3; 9 bases agree with TRBD2. This CDR3 region has 13 residues. J lost 10 bases, V lost 7 bases, and 9 bases had no gene match. CDR1 and CDR2 from the germline V gene are MNHEY and SMNVEV (reference sequence).

This clone is a singleton in its sample. V usage is TRBV27 and J usage is TRBJ2-1, with D unresolved. This CDR3 contains 14 residues. Per germline, CDR1 MNHEY and CDR2 SMNVEV (reference sequence). Deletions cut 5 bases from V and 0 bases from J, with 8 bases between. The CDR3 loop is CASSPEASYNEQFF. The CDR3, as DNA: TGTGCCAGCAGTCCCGAGGCCTCCTACAATGAGCAGTTCTTC.

This rearrangement joins TRBV10-2 to TRBJ2-1, with 12 bases lining up with TRBD2. This CDR3 region has 17 residues. Germline V gene sequence: CDR1 WSHSY, CDR2 SAAADI. V lost 1 base, J lost 7 bases, and 8 bases stayed unmatched. As DNA, the CDR3 is TGCGCCAGCAGTGAGTGGGCTAGCGGGAGGGCCATGAATGAGCAGTTCTTC. Translating gives CASSEWASGRAMNEQFF.

This clone was found once. This sequence joins TRBV19 and TRBJ2-2, with 10 bases aligning to TRBD2. With 5 bases clipped from V and 0 bases from J, the junction kept 6 bases outside the gene matches. CDR3 size: 17 residues. Germline V gene data show CDR1 as LNHDA and CDR2 as SQIVND (reference sequence). The CDR3 loop is CASSHRLAGANTGELFF. The DNA of the CDR3 is TGTGCCAGTAGTCACCGACTAGCGGGCGCGAACACCGGGGAGCTGTTTTTT.

The CDR3 loop is CASSSTEDTQYF. Written as DNA, the CDR3 is TGCGCCAGCAGCTCGACAGAAGATACGCAGTATTTT. This chain joins TRBV5-1 and TRBJ2-3; tentatively, D is TRBD1 (5 bases). This CDR3 comprises 12 residues. The germline V gene has CDR1 SGHRS and CDR2 YFSETQ. Trimming pared 3 bases from V and 5 bases from J, leaving 7 bases between. Complete variable domain (other parts from reference TRBV5-1 and TRBJ2-3): KAGVTQTPRYLIKTRGQQVTLSCSPISGHRSVSWYQQTPGQGLQFLFEYFSETQRNKGNFPGRFSGRQFSNSRSEMNVSTLELGDSALYLCASSSTEDTQYFGPGTRLTVL.

The chain carries TRBV7-2 and TRBJ2-7; no firm D call. The CDR3 totals 13 residues. V dropped 5 bases and J dropped 3 bases, with 11 bases sitting between them. CDR1 is SGHTA, CDR2 FQGNSA, per germline. CDR3 in DNA: TGTGCCAGCAGCCCCAGAGCCGGCTACGAGCAGTACTTC. Its protein product is CASSPRAGYEQYF.

This chain uses TRBV7-2 with TRBJ2-7; 9 bases align to TRBD2. The CDR3 totals 16 residues. With V trimmed by 1 base and J by 2 bases, 6 bases remained unmatched. Germline loops: CDR1 SGHTA, CDR2 FQGNSA. The CDR3 loop reads CASSLGASGTTYEQYF. In DNA, the CDR3 is TGTGCCAGCAGCTTAGGGGCTAGCGGGACCACCTACGAGCAGTACTTC. Combining the CDR3 with reference TRBV7-2 and TRBJ2-7 gives the whole variable domain GAGVSQSPSNKVTEKGKDVELRCDPISGHTALYWYRQSLGQGLEFLIYFQGNSAPDKSGLPSDRFSAERTGGSVSTLTIQRTQQEDSAVYLCASSLGASGTTYEQYFGPGTRLTVT.

The V call is TRBV10-2, the J call TRBJ1-5; 8 positions match TRBD1. This CDR3 spans 15 amino acids. Germline V gene data show CDR1 as WSHSY and CDR2 as SAAADI. V shed 2 bases, J shed 1 base, and the junction held 1 base outside the gene matches. The CDR3 spells CASSERTGSNQPQHF. The CDR3 DNA reads as TGCGCCAGCAGTGAGAGGACAGGGAGCAATCAGCCCCAGCATTTT.

V is TRBV7-6 and J is TRBJ2-3; D assignment may be TRBD1 or TRBD2 (5 bases each). Per germline, CDR1 SGHVS and CDR2 FNYEAQ. CDR3 length: 14 amino acids. Trimming shortened V by 5 bases and J by 1 base, and 10 bases separated the two germline ends. The CDR3 nucleotides are TGTGCCAGCAGCCTACGGGACCGCACAGATACGCAGTATTTT. Translated, it gives CASSLRDRTDTQYF.

Comment on this clone: One junction end disagrees with the germline gene, perhaps due to a read error. The chain carries TRBV7-3 and TRBJ2-1; 13 bases fit TRBD2. Germline values: CDR1 SGHTA, CDR2 FQGTGA. This CDR3 comprises 16 residues. CDR3: CASSVTSGRVYNEQFF. As DNA, the CDR3 is TGTGCCAGCAGCGTAACTAGCGGGAGGGTATACAATGAGCAGTTCTTC.

The chain has TRBV28 and TRBJ2-7; D gene uncertain. CDR3 length: 13 amino acids. Germline CDR1 and CDR2: MDHEN and SYDVKM. V lost 6 bases and J lost 0, with 9 bases in between. The CDR3 here is CASRDGYSYEQYF. The CDR3 DNA is TGTGCCAGCAGGGACGGATACTCCTACGAGCAGTACTTC.

This clone was seen a single time. The chain links TRBV4-3 to TRBJ2-1; 9 positions agree with TRBD1. CDR1 LGHNA and CDR2 YSLEER come from the germline V gene. The CDR3 runs 15 residues. The trim removed 0 bases at V and 7 bases at J, leaving 4 bases unmatched. The CDR3 protein is CASSQDGTGSNEQFF. The CDR3 coding sequence is TGCGCCAGCAGCCAAGACGGGACAGGGTCGAATGAGCAGTTCTTC.

The chain is built from TRBV10-1 and TRBJ2-7; 7 nucleotides line up with TRBD1. CDR3 length equals 14 residues. Germline V lookup: CDR1 WNHNN, CDR2 SYGVQD (reference sequence). The V segment lost 11 bases and the J segment 4 bases; nucleotides outside the gene matches: 14. The CDR3 bases are TGCGCCGGCCTGAGGTTGGACAGGCATTACGAGCAGTACGTC. Translated: CAGLRLDRHYEQYV.

The CDR3 DNA sequence: TGTGCCAGCAGTTTGATGACAGGGGGCGGCACTGAAGCTTTCTTT. Encoded protein: CASSLMTGGGTEAFF. This rearrangement joins TRBV28 to TRBJ1-1; 10 bases are shared with TRBD1. Germline values: CDR1 MDHEN, CDR2 SYDVKM. The CDR3 has 15 amino acids. The junction had 5 bases not matched to a gene; V was cut back by 3 bases and J by 4 bases. Based on the CDR3 plus reference TRBV28 and TRBJ1-1, the full variable domain is DVKVTQSSRYLVKRTGEKVFLECVQDMDHENMFWYRQDPGLGLRLIYFSYDVKMKEKGDIPEGYSVSREKKERFSLILESASTNQTSMYLCASSLMTGGGTEAFFGQGTRLTVV.

The chain couples TRBV2 to TRBJ2-1, with D unresolved. CDR1 and CDR2 from the germline V gene are SNHLY and FYNNEI. Trimming took off 11 bases at V and 2 bases at J, with 16 bases between the two ends. The length of the CDR3 is 14 residues. Here the CDR3 reads CACKREKTYNEQFF. The CDR3 DNA sequence: TGTGCCTGCAAAAGGGAAAAAACCTACAATGAGCAGTTCTTC.

This chain connects TRBV7-9 to TRBJ1-1; 10 bases match TRBD1. Looked up from germline, CDR1 is SEHNR and CDR2 is FQNEAQ (reference sequence). The CDR3 runs 14 residues. Trimming cost V 5 bases and J 3 bases; bases outside gene matches: 3. CDR3 nucleotide sequence: TGTGCCAGCAGCGTCGGACAGGGGGACACTGAAGCTTTCTTT. Amino acid sequence: CASSVGQGDTEAFF. The full variable domain, in which reference TRBV7-9 and TRBJ1-1 provide the parts outside the CDR3, is DTGVSQNPRHKITKRGQNVTFRCDPISEHNRLYWYRQTLGQGPEFLTYFQNEAQLEKSRLLSDRFSAERPKGSFSTLEIQRTEQGDSAMYLCASSVGQGDTEAFFGQGTRLTVV.

The chain employs TRBV9 and TRBJ2-5; 7 nucleotides align to TRBD2. Germline lookup yields CDR1 SGDLS and CDR2 YYNGEE. The CDR3 is 16 amino acids. Losses at the gene ends were 0 bases for V and 4 bases for J; bases not matched to a gene: 9. CDR3 residues: CASSVGFGGSTETQYF. The CDR3 DNA reads as TGTGCCAGCAGCGTAGGTTTCGGCGGGAGTACAGAGACCCAGTACTTC.

The chain is built from TRBV6-5 and TRBJ2-2, with TRBD1 matching over 8 bases. CDR3 length: 14 amino acids. Germline CDR1 is MNHEY and CDR2 is SVGAGI. The trim removed 5 bases at V and 6 bases at J, leaving 5 bases unmatched. The DNA for the CDR3 is TGTGCCAGCAGTGGACAGGGTACGGCCGGGGAGCTGTTTTTT. It yields the protein CASSGQGTAGELFF.

CDR3 coding DNA: TGTGCCAGCAGCTCTACCTACGAGCAGTACTTC. The encoded protein is CASSSTYEQYF. The chain is built from TRBV7-9 and TRBJ2-7; D is unresolved. V lost 4 bases to trimming and J lost 2 bases, with 3 bases between them. The CDR3 totals 11 residues. Germline CDR1 and CDR2: SEHNR and FQNEAQ (reference sequence).

The genes are TRBV12-5 and TRBJ2-1, with TRBD1 matching 9 bases. In germline, CDR1 is LGHNT, CDR2 FRNRAP. This CDR3 is 13 amino acids long. V dropped 6 bases and J dropped 6; count of bases not matched to a gene: 3. CDR3 nucleotide sequence: TGTGCTAGTGGGGGACAGGGATTCAATGAGCAGTTCTTC. As protein: CASGGQGFNEQFF.

This clone appeared a few times. This sequence joins TRBV29-1 and TRBJ1-4, with 7 bases matching TRBD1. The CDR3 covers 14 residues. Germline assignment: CDR1 SQVTM and CDR2 ANQGSEA. With 7 bases clipped from V and 7 bases from J, the junction kept 12 bases outside the gene matches. The CDR3 reads CSATYTGESEKLFF. For the CDR3, the DNA is TGCAGCGCCACCTACACAGGGGAAAGTGAAAAACTGTTTTTT.

The genes are TRBV28 and TRBJ2-5; D tentatively fits TRBD1 or TRBD2 (6 bases each). Germline assignment: CDR1 MDHEN and CDR2 SYDVKM. The V gene lost 7 bases and the J gene lost 5 bases, with 14 bases spanning the gap. This CDR3 region has 13 residues. Here the CDR3 reads CASIWGADETQYF. The DNA for the CDR3 is TGTGCCAGCATTTGGGGGGCTGATGAGACCCAGTACTTC.